The clone carrying this T cell receptor (beta chain) was seen a few times. As yet, its antigen is unknown. The sample comes from a study of vaccination and CD4 T cells after COVID-19. Study at large: Two-dose vaccination with either BNT162b2 or mRNA-1273 was given to participants. Investigators drew the post-COVID samples a median around 93 days after diagnosis, with a range of 35 to 161. The interval from dose two to post-vaccine sampling had a median of around 79 days, and it ranged from 14 to 241.

The V and J ends lost 6 bases and 6 bases respectively, with 21 bases between them. This CDR3 contains 15 residues. Per the germline V gene, CDR1 is DFQATT and CDR2 is SNEGSKA (reference sequence). TCRdb fed the PCR reads into MiXCR, producing one record per CDR3 protein. The sample shows 20,000 or so distinct CDR3 sequences, roughly 61% of them seen only once. The study, taken as a whole, reports: Within the convalescent patients, spike mono-reactivity was found in 304 of 307 vaccine-specific clones.

V is TRBV20-1 and J is TRBJ2-1, with D possibly matching TRBD2 (5 bases). The input for sequencing was CD4+ T cells from blood, taken before SARS-CoV-2 vaccination. This clonotype was obtained from a human donor who had recovered from COVID-19. CDR3 region: CSAEEGLVISNEQFF. The CDR3 DNA is TGCAGTGCGGAGGAAGGGTTGGTGATATCCAATGAGCAGTTCTTC.